A selection of T cell receptor beta chains follows, all from one sample in a study of blood T cell repertoires in COVID-19. Method: immunoSEQ multiplex PCR; TCRdb's copy keeps in-frame clones and lacks some. The sample contains around 270,000 clones, roughly 89% of which appear only once. The sample taken for sequencing was peripheral blood. These receptors all stem from a man younger than 45 with acute or convalescent COVID-19. The CDR3 runs from the conserved cysteine through the conserved F or W. Each record gives: V gene, D gene, J gene, CDR3 protein. The D gene is left open where the match is weak.

v_gene: TRBV5-1
d_gene: NA
j_gene: TRBJ2-3
CDR3aa: CASSLGRGDTDTQYF

v_gene: TRBV28
d_gene: NA
j_gene: TRBJ1-1
CDR3aa: CASSLSTLTAFF

v_gene: TRBV18
d_gene: NA
j_gene: TRBJ1-6
CDR3aa: CASSPGLEVQRRSPLHF

v_gene: TRBV27
d_gene: TRBD1
j_gene: TRBJ1-5
CDR3aa: CASSLTPGQGGQPQHF

v_gene: TRBV7-9
d_gene: TRBD2
j_gene: TRBJ2-1
CDR3aa: CASSLSVLRTSGSDNEQFF

v_gene: TRBV30
d_gene: NA
j_gene: TRBJ1-5
CDR3aa: CAWSRGVRQPQHF

v_gene: TRBV28
d_gene: TRBD1
j_gene: TRBJ1-1
CDR3aa: CASSSGGTANTEAFF

v_gene: TRBV5-6
d_gene: TRBD2
j_gene: TRBJ2-1
CDR3aa: CASSPGLAAYNEQFF

v_gene: TRBV11-2
d_gene: NA
j_gene: TRBJ1-1
CDR3aa: CASFGGIEAFF

v_gene: TRBV11-2
d_gene: NA
j_gene: TRBJ1-3
CDR3aa: CASSLFVGGIGNTIYF

v_gene: TRBV7-3
d_gene: TRBD1
j_gene: TRBJ2-1
CDR3aa: CASSLTGQGAYNEQFF

v_gene: TRBV3-1/TRBV3-2
d_gene: NA
j_gene: TRBJ1-1
CDR3aa: CASSQGWVATEAFF

v_gene: TRBV28
d_gene: TRBD2
j_gene: TRBJ2-1
CDR3aa: CASSLKRGYYNEQFF

v_gene: TRBV30
d_gene: NA
j_gene: TRBJ2-1
CDR3aa: CAWSVRGVLGNEQFF

v_gene: TRBV11-3
d_gene: TRBD1
j_gene: TRBJ2-2
CDR3aa: CASSTGQGNTGELFF

v_gene: TRBV11-3
d_gene: NA
j_gene: TRBJ1-1
CDR3aa: CASNQGLEAFF

v_gene: TRBV5-4
d_gene: NA
j_gene: TRBJ1-4
CDR3aa: CASSSGQLNEKLFF

v_gene: TRBV18
d_gene: TRBD1
j_gene: TRBJ1-2
CDR3aa: CASSPEGQGTSDGYTF

v_gene: TRBV28
d_gene: NA
j_gene: TRBJ2-3
CDR3aa: CASSPSFTGTNHVDTQYF

v_gene: TRBV4-1
d_gene: NA
j_gene: TRBJ1-2
CDR3aa: CASSQPQGSGYTF

v_gene: TRBV20-1
d_gene: NA
j_gene: TRBJ1-4
CDR3aa: CSASLEPEKLFF

v_gene: TRBV5-1
d_gene: NA
j_gene: TRBJ2-1
CDR3aa: CASSSQRHIGSYNEQFF

v_gene: TRBV15
d_gene: NA
j_gene: TRBJ1-4
CDR3aa: CATSRDRGSEKLFF

v_gene: TRBV19
d_gene: NA
j_gene: TRBJ1-5
CDR3aa: CASSITGGRGNQPQHF

v_gene: TRBV4-2
d_gene: TRBD1
j_gene: TRBJ2-5
CDR3aa: CASSQAQGYQETQYF

v_gene: TRBV6-5
d_gene: TRBD1
j_gene: TRBJ2-7
CDR3aa: CASSYSNRGRDEQYF

v_gene: TRBV28
d_gene: NA
j_gene: TRBJ1-2
CDR3aa: CASSFDRNYGYTF

v_gene: TRBV3-1/TRBV3-2
d_gene: NA
j_gene: TRBJ1-3
CDR3aa: CASSQEGSSGNTIYF

v_gene: TRBV5-1
d_gene: TRBD2
j_gene: TRBJ2-7
CDR3aa: CASSLAFGTRSYEQYF

v_gene: TRBV11-2
d_gene: NA
j_gene: TRBJ1-6
CDR3aa: CASSLAFNSPLHF

v_gene: TRBV29-1
d_gene: TRBD1
j_gene: TRBJ1-2
CDR3aa: CSVEGTGILYGYTF

v_gene: TRBV7-9
d_gene: NA
j_gene: TRBJ1-5
CDR3aa: CASSLSQGEQPQHF

v_gene: TRBV5-1
d_gene: NA
j_gene: TRBJ2-1
CDR3aa: CASSSPYSILNEQFF

v_gene: TRBV19
d_gene: NA
j_gene: TRBJ1-5
CDR3aa: CASSRVRRGSNQPQHF

v_gene: TRBV27
d_gene: NA
j_gene: TRBJ1-1
CDR3aa: CASSLRSVTEAFF

v_gene: TRBV9
d_gene: TRBD2
j_gene: TRBJ2-5
CDR3aa: CASSGPGGRSQETQYF

v_gene: TRBV5-1
d_gene: NA
j_gene: TRBJ1-2
CDR3aa: CASSRQLDSYGYTF

v_gene: TRBV5-1
d_gene: TRBD1
j_gene: TRBJ1-1
CDR3aa: CASSHPDRGPGNTEAFF

v_gene: TRBV19
d_gene: TRBD2
j_gene: TRBJ2-3
CDR3aa: CATLSSGSGRNTQYF

v_gene: TRBV11-2
d_gene: TRBD1
j_gene: TRBJ1-2
CDR3aa: CASGRTGQGPADGYTF

v_gene: TRBV28
d_gene: TRBD2
j_gene: TRBJ2-3
CDR3aa: CASISGSFDTQYF

v_gene: TRBV7-8
d_gene: NA
j_gene: TRBJ1-2
CDR3aa: CASSPISNYGYTF

v_gene: TRBV2
d_gene: TRBD1
j_gene: TRBJ1-1
CDR3aa: CASRPGQGHTEAFF

v_gene: TRBV5-1
d_gene: TRBD1
j_gene: TRBJ2-7
CDR3aa: CASSSAPGQDLYEQYF

v_gene: TRBV28
d_gene: TRBD1
j_gene: TRBJ1-6
CDR3aa: CASSLFSGTGYSSNYSPLHF

v_gene: TRBV19
d_gene: TRBD2
j_gene: TRBJ2-7
CDR3aa: CASSRIAGGPREQYF

v_gene: TRBV5-4
d_gene: NA
j_gene: TRBJ1-1
CDR3aa: CAITPQGRTEAFF

v_gene: TRBV19
d_gene: NA
j_gene: TRBJ2-3
CDR3aa: CASSVTGVTDTQYF

v_gene: TRBV5-1
d_gene: NA
j_gene: TRBJ1-2
CDR3aa: CASSLGQEGYGYTF

v_gene: TRBV7-3
d_gene: NA
j_gene: TRBJ2-3
CDR3aa: CASSLGSQGRDTQYF

v_gene: TRBV28
d_gene: TRBD2
j_gene: TRBJ2-3
CDR3aa: CASSLTLAGGVADTQYF

v_gene: TRBV4-1
d_gene: TRBD1
j_gene: TRBJ1-2
CDR3aa: CASSQPGQFYGYTF

v_gene: TRBV6-1
d_gene: TRBD1
j_gene: TRBJ1-5
CDR3aa: CASSDFLLTGSGNQPQHF

v_gene: TRBV18
d_gene: NA
j_gene: TRBJ1-2
CDR3aa: CASSPSGGINTYGYTF

v_gene: TRBV19
d_gene: NA
j_gene: TRBJ1-5
CDR3aa: CASSIRLNQPQHF

v_gene: TRBV5-1
d_gene: NA
j_gene: TRBJ2-7
CDR3aa: CASSLFYSSYEQYF

v_gene: TRBV5-4
d_gene: NA
j_gene: TRBJ2-7
CDR3aa: CASSLKEESYEQYF

v_gene: TRBV28
d_gene: NA
j_gene: TRBJ1-2
CDR3aa: CASTLLGAYGYTF

v_gene: TRBV28
d_gene: NA
j_gene: TRBJ1-2
CDR3aa: CASDTANSGYTF

v_gene: TRBV12-2
d_gene: NA
j_gene: TRBJ2-3
CDR3aa: CASRLDPDVGTAGITDTQYF